The clone carrying this TCR beta chain has just one count. Assay: immunoSEQ multiplex PCR; the TCRdb copy retains only in-frame clones and omits some. The table includes 73,000 or so clones, about 90% detected once. The record originates from a study of T cell changes during pregnancy in multiple sclerosis. The CDR3 consists of 14 residues. V gave up 6 bases and J gave up 4 bases, with 18 bases separating them. Germline V lookup: CDR1 SQVTM, CDR2 ANQGSEA. The sequence was collected from a female donor with multiple sclerosis, enrolled in a pregnancy study. V usage is TRBV29-1 and J usage is TRBJ1-2; D perhaps matches TRBD1 (5 bases). Sample: peripheral blood, taken in the second trimester of pregnancy. CDR3 in amino acids: CSVASGLGLYGYTF. The DNA for the CDR3 is TGCAGCGTAGCCTCAGGGTTAGGGCTCTATGGCTACACCTTC.